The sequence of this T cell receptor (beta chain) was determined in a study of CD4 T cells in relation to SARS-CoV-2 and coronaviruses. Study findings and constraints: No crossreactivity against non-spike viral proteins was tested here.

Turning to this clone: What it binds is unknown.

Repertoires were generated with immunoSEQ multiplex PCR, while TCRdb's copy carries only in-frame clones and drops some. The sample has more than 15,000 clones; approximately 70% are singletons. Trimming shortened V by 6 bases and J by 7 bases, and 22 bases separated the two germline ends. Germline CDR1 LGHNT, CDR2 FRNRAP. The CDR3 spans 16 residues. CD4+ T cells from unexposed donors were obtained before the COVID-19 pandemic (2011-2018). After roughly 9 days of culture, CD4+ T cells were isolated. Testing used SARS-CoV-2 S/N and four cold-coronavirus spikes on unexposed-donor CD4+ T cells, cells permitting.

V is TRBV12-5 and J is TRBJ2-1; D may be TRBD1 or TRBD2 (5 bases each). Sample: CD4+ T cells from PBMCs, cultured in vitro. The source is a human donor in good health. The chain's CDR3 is CASGAHGGVEWNEQFF. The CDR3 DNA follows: TGTGCTAGTGGAGCTCATGGGGGAGTTGAGTGGAATGAGCAGTTCTTC.